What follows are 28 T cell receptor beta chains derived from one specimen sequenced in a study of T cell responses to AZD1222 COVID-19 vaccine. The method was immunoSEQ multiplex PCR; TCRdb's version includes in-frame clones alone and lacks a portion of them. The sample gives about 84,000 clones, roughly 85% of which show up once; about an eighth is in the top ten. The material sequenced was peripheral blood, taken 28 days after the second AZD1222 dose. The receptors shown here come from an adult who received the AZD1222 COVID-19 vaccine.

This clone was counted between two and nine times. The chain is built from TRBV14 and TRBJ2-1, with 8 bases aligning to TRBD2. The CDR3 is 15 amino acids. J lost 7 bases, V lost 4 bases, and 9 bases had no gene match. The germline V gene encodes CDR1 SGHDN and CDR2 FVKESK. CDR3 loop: CASSRTLAGKNEQFF. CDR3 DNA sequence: TGTGCCAGCAGCCGAACCTTAGCGGGGAAGAATGAGCAGTTCTTC. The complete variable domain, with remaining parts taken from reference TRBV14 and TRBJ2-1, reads EAGVTQFPSHSVIEKGQTVTLRCDPISGHDNLYWYRRVMGKEIKFLLHFVKESKQDESGMPNNRFLAERTGGTYSTLKVQPAELEDSGVYFCASSRTLAGKNEQFFGPGTRLTVL.

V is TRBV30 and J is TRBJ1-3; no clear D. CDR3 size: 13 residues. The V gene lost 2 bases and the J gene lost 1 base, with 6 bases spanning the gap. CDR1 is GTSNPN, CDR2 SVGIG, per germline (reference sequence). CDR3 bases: TGTGCCTGGAGTCACGGTTCTGGAAACACCATATATTTT. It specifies CAWSHGSGNTIYF.

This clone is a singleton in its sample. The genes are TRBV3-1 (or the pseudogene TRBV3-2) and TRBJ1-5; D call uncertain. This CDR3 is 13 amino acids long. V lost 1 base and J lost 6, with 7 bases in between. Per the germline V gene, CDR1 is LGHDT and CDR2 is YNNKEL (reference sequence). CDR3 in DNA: TGTGCCAGCAGCCAAGGAAAAGGTCAGCCCCAGCATTTT. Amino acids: CASSQGKGQPQHF.

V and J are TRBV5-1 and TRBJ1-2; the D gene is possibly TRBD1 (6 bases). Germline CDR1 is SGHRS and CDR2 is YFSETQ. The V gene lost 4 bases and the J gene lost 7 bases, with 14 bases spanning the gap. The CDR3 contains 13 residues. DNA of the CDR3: TGCGCCAGCAGCGCCTCAGGGGCTATTGGCTACACCTTC. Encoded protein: CASSASGAIGYTF.

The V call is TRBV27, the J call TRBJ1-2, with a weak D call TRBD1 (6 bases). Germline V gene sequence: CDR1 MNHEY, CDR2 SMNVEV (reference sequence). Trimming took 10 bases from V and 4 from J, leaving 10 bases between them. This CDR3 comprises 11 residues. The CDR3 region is CATGQSYGYTF. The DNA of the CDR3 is TGTGCCACCGGACAGAGCTATGGCTACACCTTC.

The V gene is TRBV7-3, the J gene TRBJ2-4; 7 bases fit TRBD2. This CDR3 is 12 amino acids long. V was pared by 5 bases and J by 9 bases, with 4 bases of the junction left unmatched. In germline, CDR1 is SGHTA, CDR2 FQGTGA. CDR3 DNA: TGTGCCAGCAGCAATCCGGGGGGCATTCAGTACTTC. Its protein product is CASSNPGGIQYF.

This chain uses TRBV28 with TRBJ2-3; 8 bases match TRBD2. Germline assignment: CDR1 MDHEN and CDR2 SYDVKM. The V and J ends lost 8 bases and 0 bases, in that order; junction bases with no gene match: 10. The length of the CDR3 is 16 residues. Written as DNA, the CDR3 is TGTGCCAGCCGCGAGGGCGGGAGGTCTAGCACAGATACGCAGTATTTT. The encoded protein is CASREGGRSSTDTQYF. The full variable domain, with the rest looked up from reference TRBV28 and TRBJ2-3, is DVKVTQSSRYLVKRTGEKVFLECVQDMDHENMFWYRQDPGLGLRLIYFSYDVKMKEKGDIPEGYSVSREKKERFSLILESASTNQTSMYLCASREGGRSSTDTQYFGPGTRLTVL.

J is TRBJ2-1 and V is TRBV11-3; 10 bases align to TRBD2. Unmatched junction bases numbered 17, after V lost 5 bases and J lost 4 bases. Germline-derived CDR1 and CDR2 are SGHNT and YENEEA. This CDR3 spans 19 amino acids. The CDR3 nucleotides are TGTGCCAGCAGCGCCTCCGGGGGGAAAGCGGGAGGGCCTTACAATGAGCAGTTCTTC. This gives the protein CASSASGGKAGGPYNEQFF.

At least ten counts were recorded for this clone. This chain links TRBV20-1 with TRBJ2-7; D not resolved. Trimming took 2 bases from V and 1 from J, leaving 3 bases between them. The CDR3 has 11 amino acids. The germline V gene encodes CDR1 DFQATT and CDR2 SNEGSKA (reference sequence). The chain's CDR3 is CSARQSYEQYV. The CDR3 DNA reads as TGCAGTGCTAGACAGTCCTACGAGCAGTACGTC.

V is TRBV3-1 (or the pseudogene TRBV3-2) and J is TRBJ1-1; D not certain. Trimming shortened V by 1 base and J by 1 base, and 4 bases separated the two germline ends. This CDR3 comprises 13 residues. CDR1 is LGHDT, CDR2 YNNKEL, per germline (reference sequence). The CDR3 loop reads CASSQVENTEAFF. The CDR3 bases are TGTGCCAGCAGCCAAGTAGAGAACACTGAAGCTTTCTTT.

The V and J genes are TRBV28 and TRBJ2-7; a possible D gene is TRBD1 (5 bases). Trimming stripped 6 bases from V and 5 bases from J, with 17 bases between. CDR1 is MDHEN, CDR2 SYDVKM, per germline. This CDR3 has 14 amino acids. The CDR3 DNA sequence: TGTGCCAGCAGGCCCACGCAGGGCGTTCACGAGCAGTACTTC. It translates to CASRPTQGVHEQYF. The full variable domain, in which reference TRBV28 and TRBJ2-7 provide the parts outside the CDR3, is DVKVTQSSRYLVKRTGEKVFLECVQDMDHENMFWYRQDPGLGLRLIYFSYDVKMKEKGDIPEGYSVSREKKERFSLILESASTNQTSMYLCASRPTQGVHEQYFGPGTRLTVT.

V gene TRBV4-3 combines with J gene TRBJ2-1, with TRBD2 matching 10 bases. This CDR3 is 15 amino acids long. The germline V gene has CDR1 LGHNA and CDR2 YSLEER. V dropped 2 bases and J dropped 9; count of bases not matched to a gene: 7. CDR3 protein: CASSQRSGGVGEQFF. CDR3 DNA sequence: TGCGCCAGCAGCCAACGCAGCGGGGGGGTTGGTGAGCAGTTCTTC.

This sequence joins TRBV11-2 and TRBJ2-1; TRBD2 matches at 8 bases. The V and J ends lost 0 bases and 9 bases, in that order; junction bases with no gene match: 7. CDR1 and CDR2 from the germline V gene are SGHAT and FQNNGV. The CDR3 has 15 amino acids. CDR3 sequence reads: CASSLEVGTRLEQFF. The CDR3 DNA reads TGTGCCAGCAGCTTAGAGGTCGGGACTAGGCTTGAGCAGTTCTTC.

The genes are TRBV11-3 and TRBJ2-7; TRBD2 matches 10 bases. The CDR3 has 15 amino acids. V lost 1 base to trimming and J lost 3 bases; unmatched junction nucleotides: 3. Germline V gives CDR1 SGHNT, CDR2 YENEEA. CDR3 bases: TGTGCCAGCAGCTTAGTGGCTAGCGGGAGCTACGAGCAGTACTTC. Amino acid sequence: CASSLVASGSYEQYF.

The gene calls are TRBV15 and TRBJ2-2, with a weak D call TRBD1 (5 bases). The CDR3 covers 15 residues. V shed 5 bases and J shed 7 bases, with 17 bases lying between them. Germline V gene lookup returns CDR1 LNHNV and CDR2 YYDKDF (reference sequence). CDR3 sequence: CATSGSRVQGGELFF. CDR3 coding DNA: TGTGCCACCAGCGGGTCCAGGGTGCAAGGCGGGGAGCTGTTTTTT.

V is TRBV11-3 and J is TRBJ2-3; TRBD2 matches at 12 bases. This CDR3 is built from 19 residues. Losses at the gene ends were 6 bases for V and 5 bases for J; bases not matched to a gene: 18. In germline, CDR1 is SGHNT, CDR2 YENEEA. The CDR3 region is CASSITWELPGLAGDTQYF. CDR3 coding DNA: TGTGCCAGCAGTATCACGTGGGAGTTACCGGGACTAGCGGGAGATACGCAGTATTTT.

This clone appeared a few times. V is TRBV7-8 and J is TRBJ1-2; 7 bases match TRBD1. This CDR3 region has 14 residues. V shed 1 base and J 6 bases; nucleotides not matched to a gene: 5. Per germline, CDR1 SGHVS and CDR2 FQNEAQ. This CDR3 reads CASSLVPGQHGYTF. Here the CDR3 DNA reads TGTGCCAGCAGCTTAGTTCCGGGACAGCATGGCTACACCTTC.

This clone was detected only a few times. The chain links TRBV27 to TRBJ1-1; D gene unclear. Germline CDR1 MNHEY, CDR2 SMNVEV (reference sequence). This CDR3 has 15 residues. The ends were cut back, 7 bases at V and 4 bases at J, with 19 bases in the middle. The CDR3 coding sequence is TGTGCCAGCACCCCGGGGTATGGTATCGCCACTGAAGCTTTCTTT. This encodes CASTPGYGIATEAFF.

CDR3: CASSLDNTGELFF. CDR3 sequence (DNA): TGTGCCAGCAGCTTAGACAACACCGGGGAGCTGTTTTTT. The rearrangement uses TRBV11-3 and TRBJ2-2, with D uncertain. The germline V gene has CDR1 SGHNT and CDR2 YENEEA. The CDR3 spans 13 residues. Trimming removed 0 bases at V and 2 bases at J, with 1 base between.

The CDR3 nucleotides read TGTGCCAGCAGTCCCGACAGGGGGCCTAGTCGCTACACCTTC. Translating gives CASSPDRGPSRYTF. The chain recombines TRBV6-2 or TRBV6-3 with TRBJ1-2, with 10 bases identical to TRBD1. There are 14 residues in the CDR3. Germline V gene sequence: CDR1 MNHEY, CDR2 SVGEGT. V was pared by 5 bases and J by 9 bases, with 9 bases of the junction left unmatched.

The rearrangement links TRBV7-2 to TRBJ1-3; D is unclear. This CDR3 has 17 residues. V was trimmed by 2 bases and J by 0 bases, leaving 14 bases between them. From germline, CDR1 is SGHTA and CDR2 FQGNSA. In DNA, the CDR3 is TGTGCCAGCAGCTTAAACCCTACAAGGAACTCTGGAAACACCATATATTTT. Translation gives CASSLNPTRNSGNTIYF.

DNA for the CDR3: TGTGCCAGCAGTTTAGTGTCCGGGGGGTACAATGAGCAGTTCTTC. This encodes CASSLVSGGYNEQFF. The rearrangement links TRBV28 to TRBJ2-1; 7 bases fit TRBD2. In germline, CDR1 is MDHEN, CDR2 SYDVKM. The CDR3 has 15 amino acids. The V segment lost 2 bases and the J segment 4 bases; nucleotides outside the gene matches: 5.

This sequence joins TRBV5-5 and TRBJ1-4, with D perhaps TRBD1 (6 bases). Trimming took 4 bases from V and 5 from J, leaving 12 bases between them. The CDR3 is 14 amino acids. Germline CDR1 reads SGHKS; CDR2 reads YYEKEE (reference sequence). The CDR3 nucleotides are TGTGCCAGCAGCCGGAGGGGGATAAATGAAAAACTGTTTTTT. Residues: CASSRRGINEKLFF.

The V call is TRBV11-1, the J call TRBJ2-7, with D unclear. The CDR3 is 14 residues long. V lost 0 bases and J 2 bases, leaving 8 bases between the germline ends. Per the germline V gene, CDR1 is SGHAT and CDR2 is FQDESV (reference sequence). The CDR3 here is CASSLAVGPYEQYF. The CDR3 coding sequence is TGTGCCAGCAGCTTAGCGGTAGGGCCCTACGAGCAGTACTTC.

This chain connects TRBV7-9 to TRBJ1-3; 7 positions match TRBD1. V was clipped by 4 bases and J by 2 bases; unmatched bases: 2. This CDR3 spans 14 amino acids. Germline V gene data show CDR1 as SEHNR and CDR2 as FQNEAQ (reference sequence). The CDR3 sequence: CASSSTGAGNTIYF. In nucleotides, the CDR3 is TGTGCCAGCAGCTCAACAGGGGCTGGAAACACCATATATTTT.

As DNA, the CDR3 is TGTGCCAGCAGCCAAAGGACAGGGGCTACGCTCTATGGCTACACCTTC. It specifies CASSQRTGATLYGYTF. The rearrangement uses TRBV7-2 and TRBJ1-2; 9 bases agree with TRBD1. Germline lookup yields CDR1 SGHTA and CDR2 FQGNSA. The V segment lost 5 bases and the J segment 4 bases; nucleotides outside the gene matches: 11. This CDR3 comprises 16 residues.

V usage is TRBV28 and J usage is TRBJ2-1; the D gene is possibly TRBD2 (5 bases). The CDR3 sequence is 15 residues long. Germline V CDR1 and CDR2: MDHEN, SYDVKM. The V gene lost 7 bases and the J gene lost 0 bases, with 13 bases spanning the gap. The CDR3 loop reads CASTPGLTSYNEQFF. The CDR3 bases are TGTGCCAGCACCCCCGGACTTACCTCCTACAATGAGCAGTTCTTC.

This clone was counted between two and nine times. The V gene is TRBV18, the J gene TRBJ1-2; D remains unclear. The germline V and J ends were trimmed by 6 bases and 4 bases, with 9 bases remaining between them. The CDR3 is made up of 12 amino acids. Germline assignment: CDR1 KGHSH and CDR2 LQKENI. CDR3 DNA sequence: TGTGCCAGCTCCCCCAACACCTATGGCTACACCTTC. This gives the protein CASSPNTYGYTF.